This is a list of T cell receptor beta chains from one sample in a study of CD4+ T cells in melanoma. The data were produced by immunoSEQ multiplex PCR, yet TCRdb's version contains in-frame clones alone and is incomplete. Here the sample spans some 21,000 clones, about 80% being singletons. The sample taken for sequencing was cells from a culture (not recorded whether cultured in vitro). Receptors were obtained from a human donor with melanoma. Both conserved end residues are part of each CDR3. The D gene is left open where the match is weak. Clone size, where shown, is once, few, many, or a class for clones that have expanded.

d_gene: NA; v_gene: TRBV9; j_gene: TRBJ2-3; abundance: NA; CDR3nt: TGTGCCAGCAGCGTAGCTCCGGGACTCTCGAAGAGGGCAGATACGCAGTATTTT; CDR3aa: CASSVAPGLSKRADTQYF
d_gene: NA; v_gene: TRBV5-1; j_gene: TRBJ1-1; abundance: NA; CDR3nt: TGCGCCAGCAGCTTGCGAATCTTCTCGGGGAACACTGAAGCTTTCTTT; CDR3aa: CASSLRIFSGNTEAFF
d_gene: TRBD2; v_gene: TRBV10-1; j_gene: TRBJ2-3; abundance: once; CDR3nt: TGCGCCAGCAGTGGTCCTAGCGGGGGGTCCGGGGGAGATACGCAGTATTTT; CDR3aa: CASSGPSGGSGGDTQYF
d_gene: NA; v_gene: TRBV4-2; j_gene: TRBJ1-1; abundance: NA; CDR3nt: TGTGCCAGCAGCCAAGGACTCCGGACAGAGGTGAGCACTGAAGCTTTCTTT; CDR3aa: CASSQGLRTEVSTEAFF
d_gene: TRBD1; v_gene: TRBV19; j_gene: TRBJ1-1; abundance: NA; CDR3nt: TGTGCCAGTAGTACCGGACAGGCCAACACTGAAGCTTTCTTT; CDR3aa: CASSTGQANTEAFF
d_gene: NA; v_gene: TRBV4-1; j_gene: TRBJ1-2; abundance: once; CDR3nt: TGCGCCAGCAGCCAAGTCCGGGGGCCGCGATATGGCTACACCTTC; CDR3aa: CASSQVRGPRYGYTF
d_gene: TRBD1; v_gene: TRBV11-2; j_gene: TRBJ2-1; abundance: NA; CDR3nt: TGTGCCAGCAGCGGCAGACAGGGCAGCTCCTACAATGAGCAGTTCTTC; CDR3aa: CASSGRQGSSYNEQFF
d_gene: TRBD1; v_gene: TRBV19; j_gene: TRBJ1-4; abundance: NA; CDR3nt: TGTGCCACAAAAACCCCGGGCCCGACAGGGTTGGACGAAAAACTGTTTTTT; CDR3aa: CATKTPGPTGLDEKLFF
d_gene: TRBD2; v_gene: TRBV7-2; j_gene: TRBJ2-5; abundance: NA; CDR3nt: TGTGCCAGCAGCTTCCTCGGCGATTCTAGCGGGGGGGCCGGGACCCAGTACTTC; CDR3aa: CASSFLGDSSGGAGTQYF
d_gene: NA; v_gene: TRBV7-3; j_gene: TRBJ2-1; abundance: few; CDR3nt: TGTGCCAGCAGCTTAAAGGGGGGCAATGAGCAGTTCTTC; CDR3aa: CASSLKGGNEQFF
d_gene: NA; v_gene: TRBV4-1; j_gene: TRBJ2-3; abundance: NA; CDR3nt: TGCGCCAGCAGCGGCCTTATGGATACGCAGTATTTT; CDR3aa: CASSGLMDTQYF
d_gene: NA; v_gene: TRBV7-9; j_gene: TRBJ1-6; abundance: NA; CDR3nt: TGTGCCAGCAGCTACACGGGATCCTATAATTCACCCCTCCACTTT; CDR3aa: CASSYTGSYNSPLHF
d_gene: TRBD2; v_gene: TRBV5-1; j_gene: TRBJ2-2; abundance: NA; CDR3nt: TGCGCCAGCAATCCTCGCGGGGGGGCCTACACCGGGGAGCTGTTTTTT; CDR3aa: CASNPRGGAYTGELFF
d_gene: NA; v_gene: TRBV6-5; j_gene: TRBJ2-1; abundance: few; CDR3nt: TGTGCCAGCAGTCTCCCTAGGGGGATCGAGTTCTTC; CDR3aa: CASSLPRGIEFF
d_gene: NA; v_gene: TRBV4-1; j_gene: TRBJ1-6; abundance: NA; CDR3nt: TGCGCCAGCAGCCGAGACGCTTCACCCCTCCACTTT; CDR3aa: CASSRDASPLHF
d_gene: NA; v_gene: TRBV6-1; j_gene: TRBJ2-3; abundance: NA; CDR3nt: TGTGCCAGCAGTGAACTAGCGAGGGGGGGTACGCAGTATTTT; CDR3aa: CASSELARGGTQYF
d_gene: NA; v_gene: TRBV19; j_gene: TRBJ1-1; abundance: NA; CDR3nt: TGTGCCAGTAGTATACAGGGTATGAACACTGAAGCTTTCTTT; CDR3aa: CASSIQGMNTEAFF